A selection of T cell receptor beta chains follows, all from one sample in a study of control samples from healthy donors and cancer patients. TCRdb's copy holds only in-frame clones and misses some; the assay was immunoSEQ multiplex PCR. The repertoire holds some 74,000 clones, about 95% seen once, with over 2.5% in the top ten. The material sequenced was blood. All receptors derive from a woman aged 30 to 39 in good health. Each CDR3 is given with its conserved first and last residue. Each record gives: clone size, V gene, D gene, J gene, CDR3 DNA, CDR3 protein. A D gene is named only where the DNA matches it firmly. Clone size, where shown, is once, few, many, or a class for clones that have expanded.

NA	TRBV7-9	NA	TRBJ1-1	TGTGCCAGCAGCGGAGTTATGGTCGCCCCCGTAGGCGCTTTCTTT	CASSGVMVAPVGAFF
few	TRBV6-1	TRBD2	TRBJ2-2	TGTGCCAGCAGTGAACTAGCGGGGGGGCCCGGGGAGCTGTTTTTT	CASSELAGGPGELFF
NA	TRBV7-8	NA	TRBJ1-1	TGTGCCAGCAGCCCAACGGGGACGGAGGCCCCTGAAGCTTTCTTT	CASSPTGTEAPEAFF
NA	TRBV30	NA	TRBJ1-1	TGTGCCTGGAGTTCGACGCCAGGGACTGAAGCTTTCTTT	CAWSSTPGTEAFF
NA	TRBV7-2	NA	TRBJ2-1	TGTGCCAGCAGCTTAACATCGTACAATGAGCAGTTCTTC	CASSLTSYNEQFF
NA	TRBV4-2	NA	TRBJ1-5	TGTGCCAGCAGCCAAAGGGGGGTCCAGCCCCAGCATTTT	CASSQRGVQPQHF
NA	TRBV11-2	NA	TRBJ2-5	TGTGCCAGCAGCTTTGGTATAGGGCAAGAGACCCAGTACTTC	CASSFGIGQETQYF
NA	TRBV6-5	TRBD1	TRBJ1-2	TGTGCCAGCAGTCGGGACAGGGTGGGCGGCTACACCTTC	CASSRDRVGGYTF
NA	TRBV19	NA	TRBJ1-2	TGTGCCAGTAGTAACCGACAGGATGGCTACACCTTC	CASSNRQDGYTF
NA	TRBV19	TRBD1	TRBJ1-5	TGTGCCAGTAGTACGCAAGGGACAGCTTATAGCAATCAGCCCCAGCATTTT	CASSTQGTAYSNQPQHF
NA	TRBV10-1	NA	TRBJ2-3	TGCGCCAGCAGTGAGTCTGGGCCAACGCAGTATTTT	CASSESGPTQYF
NA	TRBV12-3/TRBV12-4	NA	TRBJ2-1	TGTGCCAGCAGTTTTGGCAGGGACAATGAGCAGTTCTTC	CASSFGRDNEQFF
once	TRBV6-5	NA	TRBJ1-5	TGTGCCACAGGAACTGCAGGGGTCAATCAGCCCCAGCATTTT	CATGTAGVNQPQHF
NA	TRBV27	NA	TRBJ2-2	TGTGCCAGCAGTTTGTCTGGCGGGGAGCTGTTTTTT	CASSLSGGELFF
NA	TRBV5-4	NA	TRBJ1-1	TGTGCCAGCAGCTCCCAAGGCGGGAATTTCCGAACCACTGAAGCTTTCTTT	CASSSQGGNFRTTEAFF
once	TRBV30	TRBD2	TRBJ2-5	TGTGCCTGGAGTATCGGGACTACCCAAGAGACCCAGTACTTC	CAWSIGTTQETQYF
NA	TRBV6-5	NA	TRBJ1-2	TGTGCCAGCAGTTACTCGGGGAACGGCTATGGCTACACCTTC	CASSYSGNGYGYTF
NA	TRBV28	NA	TRBJ1-4	TGTGCCAGCAGCAAGGGGGGCCATGAAAAACTGTTTTTT	CASSKGGHEKLFF
NA	TRBV18	NA	TRBJ1-1	TGTGCCAGCTCACCTACAACAGTCATGAACACTGAAGCTTTCTTT	CASSPTTVMNTEAFF
once	TRBV2	NA	TRBJ2-7	TGTGCCAGCAGTGTTCGGTCCTACGAGCAGTACTTC	CASSVRSYEQYF
NA	TRBV4-1	NA	TRBJ2-1	TGCGCCAGCAGCCACATTTCTGCGGGGGCCGCCTACAATGAGCAGTTCTTC	CASSHISAGAAYNEQFF
NA	TRBV10-1	TRBD1	TRBJ1-2	TGCGCCAGCAGCGACAGGGCGGACTATGGCTACACCTTC	CASSDRADYGYTF
NA	TRBV12-3/TRBV12-4	NA	TRBJ2-1	TGTGCCTTTCAAGTCGGCAATGAGCAGTTCTTC	CAFQVGNEQFF
NA	TRBV15	TRBD1	TRBJ1-6	TGTGCCACCAGCAGAGATGGAGGTAGACAGGGGACTTGGGGTAATTCACCCCTCCACTTT	CATSRDGGRQGTWGNSPLHF
NA	TRBV9	NA	TRBJ1-1	TGTGCCAGCAGCGCCGGACAGTTGAACACTGAAGCTTTCTTT	CASSAGQLNTEAFF
NA	TRBV3-1/TRBV3-2	TRBD2	TRBJ2-4	TGTGCCAGCAGCCGCGGGGGGTGGGACATTCAGTACTTC	CASSRGGWDIQYF
NA	TRBV11-3	TRBD1	TRBJ1-4	TGTGCCAGCAGCTGGGGGACAGGGGGCTTTGAAAAACTGTTTTTT	CASSWGTGGFEKLFF
NA	TRBV12-3/TRBV12-4	NA	TRBJ1-2	TGTGCCAGCAGTCCGCAGGGGTATGGCTACACCTTC	CASSPQGYGYTF
once	TRBV6-1	NA	TRBJ1-2	TGTGCCAGCAGTGAATATACAGGGCTTCGTTATGGCTACACCTTC	CASSEYTGLRYGYTF
NA	TRBV25-1	NA	TRBJ2-1	TGTGCCAGCAGTGAAGAAAGGGCGCACACCTTTAATGAGCAGTTCTTC	CASSEERAHTFNEQFF
NA	TRBV7-9	NA	TRBJ2-5	TGTGCCAGCAGCCTTGAGGGGCCAGAGACCCAGTACTTC	CASSLEGPETQYF
NA	TRBV27	NA	TRBJ2-7	TGTGCCAGCAGTCCTTCTGGAGACAACGACTACGAGCAGTACTTC	CASSPSGDNDYEQYF
NA	TRBV4-1	NA	TRBJ1-6	TGCGCCAGCAGCCTTGGGACCCATAATTCACCCCTCCACTTT	CASSLGTHNSPLHF